These T cell receptor beta chains were read from a single sample in a study of graft-versus-host responses after intestinal transplantation. No antigen has been identified for these receptors. The protocol was immunoSEQ multiplex PCR, while the TCRdb copy is restricted to in-frame clones and leaves out a portion. The sample records about 70,000 clones, about 92% being singletons. The specimen was unstimulated CD8+ T cells sorted from spleen or lymph node cells, collected before intestinal transplant. The receptors were sampled from a human donor who received an intestinal transplant. The CDR3 runs from the conserved cysteine through the conserved F or W. The D gene is left open where the match is weak. Size is omitted from some rows. Given values are once, few, many or a class for expanded clones.

>TRBV5-1|TRBD1|-|TRBJ2-7
TGCGCCAGCAGCTTAAGGGGACAGCCCTACGAGCAGTACTTC
CASSLRGQPYEQYF
>TRBV7-9|TRBD2|-|TRBJ2-7
TGTGCCAGCAGCTCCCTCGGACTAGCGGGGGCCGAGCAGTACTTC
CASSSLGLAGAEQYF
>TRBV7-6|-|-|TRBJ1-1
TGTGCCAGCAGCGGCAGGGGCGGGGGTGAAGCTTTCTTT
CASSGRGGGEAFF
>TRBV27|-|-|TRBJ2-3
TGTGCCAGCAGGAGGGCTAGCTTCACAGATACGCAGTATTTT
CASRRASFTDTQYF
>TRBV5-4|TRBD1|-|TRBJ2-7
TGTGCCAGCAGCCCCGGACAGGGGTCCCACGAGCAGTACTTC
CASSPGQGSHEQYF
>TRBV7-3|-|-|TRBJ2-1
TGTGCCAGCAGCTTAAACTTGGCGCGCGGGGTTTACAATGAGCAGTTCTTC
CASSLNLARGVYNEQFF
>TRBV18|-|-|TRBJ2-1
TGTGCCAGCTCACCACGGGGCAGGCGGCTGGGTTCGTCCTACAATGAGCAGTTCTTC
CASSPRGRRLGSSYNEQFF
>TRBV5-4|-|-|TRBJ2-1
TGTGCCAGCAGCTTTGGCCAGGGCTCTTATGAGCAGTTCTTC
CASSFGQGSYEQFF
>TRBV19|-|-|TRBJ2-5
TGTGCCAGTAGTCGGAGTATGGAGACCCAGTACTTC
CASSRSMETQYF
>TRBV19|-|-|TRBJ2-1
TGTGCCAGTCAACTAGTCGGGGCCTACAATGAGCAGTTCTTC
CASQLVGAYNEQFF
>TRBV7-8|TRBD1|-|TRBJ2-1
TGTGCCAGCAGCTTACCTCTATCTAAAACAGGGGTTTCTAAGGAGCAGTTCTTC
CASSLPLSKTGVSKEQFF
>TRBV7-9|-|-|TRBJ2-3
TGTGCCAGCAGCGGACATGAGTCGGGAGATACGCAGTATTTT
CASSGHESGDTQYF
>TRBV19|TRBD1|-|TRBJ1-5
TGTGCCAGTAGTAGGACAGGGGACCTGGGGAAACCCCAGCATTTT
CASSRTGDLGKPQHF
>TRBV2|TRBD1|-|TRBJ2-6
TGTGCCAGCAGTGATACAGGGGATTCCGAAGCTGGGGCCAACGTCCTGACTTTC
CASSDTGDSEAGANVLTF
>TRBV5-1|TRBD2|-|TRBJ2-1
TGCGCCAGCAGCTTGAAACCGCTAGCGGGGGGGCTTAGTGAGCAGTTCTTC
CASSLKPLAGGLSEQFF
>TRBV4-1|-|-|TRBJ1-3
TGCGTCAGCAGCCAGCCCTCCGGGAACACCATATATTTT
CVSSQPSGNTIYF
>TRBV11-3|-|-|TRBJ2-2
TGTGCCAGCCCAACCGGGGAGCTGTTTTTT
CASPTGELFF
>TRBV4-1|-|once|TRBJ1-1
TGCGCCAGCAGCCCTGGGGGGGGGAACACTGAAGCTTTCTTT
CASSPGGGNTEAFF
>TRBV27|-|-|TRBJ1-2
TGTGCCAGCAGTTGGGGGGACGGCGGGGTCTATGGCTACACCTTC
CASSWGDGGVYGYTF
>TRBV2|TRBD2|once|TRBJ2-1
TGTGCCAGCAGTGGGCCTAGCGGGAGCGAAAGCCAGGAGTTCTTC
CASSGPSGSESQEFF
>TRBV4-2|TRBD2|-|TRBJ2-1
TGTGCCAGCAGCCAAGAGGGATTAGCGGGGGATTCCTACAATGAGCAGTTCTTC
CASSQEGLAGDSYNEQFF
>TRBV29-1|-|-|TRBJ1-2
TGCAGCGTTGAAGATATAGGGGGAGTTTATGGCTACACCTTC
CSVEDIGGVYGYTF
>TRBV5-1|TRBD2|-|TRBJ2-3
TGCGCCAGCAGCCAGACTAGCGGGGGGGCCACAGATACGCAGTATTTT
CASSQTSGGATDTQYF
>TRBV29-1|-|-|TRBJ1-2
TGCAGCGTTGAAGATCCGGAGGGAGTCGACTATGGCTACACCTTC
CSVEDPEGVDYGYTF
>TRBV5-1|TRBD1|-|TRBJ1-6
TGCGCCAGCAGCCCTGGGACAGGGATGGATTCACCCCTCCACTTT
CASSPGTGMDSPLHF
>TRBV5-1|TRBD1|once|TRBJ2-3
TGCGCCAGCAGCTTGGGGCAGGGGGCAGCAGATACGCAGTATTTT
CASSLGQGAADTQYF
>TRBV9|TRBD2|-|TRBJ2-3
TGTGCCAGCAGCACTAGCGGGGGGGCCCCGCCCACAGATACGCAGTATTTT
CASSTSGGAPPTDTQYF
>TRBV13|-|-|TRBJ1-1
TGTGCCAGCAGCTTAGGCCGGGGGTTGAACACTGAAGCTTTCTTT
CASSLGRGLNTEAFF
>TRBV7-8|-|-|TRBJ2-5
TGTGCCAGCAGCTTTGACAGGGGAGGGGAGACCCAGTACTTC
CASSFDRGGETQYF
>TRBV18|-|once|TRBJ2-5
TGTGCCAGCTCACCACCGAGCAGGCAAGAGACCCAGTACTTC
CASSPPSRQETQYF
>TRBV9|-|-|TRBJ2-5
TGTGCCAGCAGCTGGGGGGGGGCGGAGACCCAGTACTTC
CASSWGGAETQYF
>TRBV11-2|TRBD2|-|TRBJ2-1
TGTGCCAGCAGCCCGCGACTAGCGGGTACCAATGAGCAGTTCTTC
CASSPRLAGTNEQFF
>TRBV7-2|TRBD2|-|TRBJ2-7
TGTGCCAGCAGCGGCGGGACTAGCGGGTACGAGCAGTACTTC
CASSGGTSGYEQYF
>TRBV5-5|-|-|TRBJ2-1
TGTGCCAGCAGCTTAAACGGACTCCGCGGGGATGAGCAGTTCTTC
CASSLNGLRGDEQFF
>TRBV13|-|-|TRBJ2-3
TGTGCCAGCACCCAAACAGCGGGCCGGGGAGATACGCAGTATTTT
CASTQTAGRGDTQYF
>TRBV9|-|-|TRBJ2-2
TGTGCCAGCAGCGTAGGGACAAAAAACACCGGGGAGCTGTTTTTT
CASSVGTKNTGELFF
>TRBV7-9|TRBD2|-|TRBJ2-1
TGTGCCATCCTGGGGGGGTCCTACAATGAGCAGTTCTTC
CAILGGSYNEQFF
>TRBV7-6|-|-|TRBJ1-1
TGTGCCAGCAGCGCGGGACCGCTGAACACTGAAGCTTTCTTT
CASSAGPLNTEAFF
>TRBV6-6|-|-|TRBJ2-2
TGTGCCAGCAGCTCTGCCGGGGAGCTGTTTTTT
CASSSAGELFF
>TRBV2|TRBD2|-|TRBJ2-1
TGTGCCAGCAGTGATTCGGGGGGGGCCTACAATGAGCAGTTCTTC
CASSDSGGAYNEQFF
>TRBV5-1|-|-|TRBJ1-2
TGCGCCAGCAGCCCGGGGACTAACTATGGCTACACCTTC
CASSPGTNYGYTF
>TRBV5-1|TRBD1|-|TRBJ2-5
TGCGCCAGCAGCTTGGAGGACAGGGGCCAAGAGACCCAGTACTTC
CASSLEDRGQETQYF
>TRBV11-2|TRBD1|-|TRBJ1-1
TGTGCCAGCAGCTTAGACAGGGGGCATGCTGAAGCTTTCTTT
CASSLDRGHAEAFF
>TRBV6-1|-|once|TRBJ2-1
TGTGCCAGCATCCCCAGATACAATGAGCAGTTCTTC
CASIPRYNEQFF
>TRBV9|-|-|TRBJ1-5
TGTGCCAGCGCCCAGGGAATTAGCAATCAGCCCCAGCATTTT
CASAQGISNQPQHF
>TRBV15|-|-|TRBJ2-3
TGTGCCACCAGCACCCCACAGGATCCCCTTACCACAGATACGCAGTATTTT
CATSTPQDPLTTDTQYF
>TRBV10-3|-|-|TRBJ1-1
TGTGCCATCAGTGACAACTTGAACACTGAAGCTTTCTTT
CAISDNLNTEAFF